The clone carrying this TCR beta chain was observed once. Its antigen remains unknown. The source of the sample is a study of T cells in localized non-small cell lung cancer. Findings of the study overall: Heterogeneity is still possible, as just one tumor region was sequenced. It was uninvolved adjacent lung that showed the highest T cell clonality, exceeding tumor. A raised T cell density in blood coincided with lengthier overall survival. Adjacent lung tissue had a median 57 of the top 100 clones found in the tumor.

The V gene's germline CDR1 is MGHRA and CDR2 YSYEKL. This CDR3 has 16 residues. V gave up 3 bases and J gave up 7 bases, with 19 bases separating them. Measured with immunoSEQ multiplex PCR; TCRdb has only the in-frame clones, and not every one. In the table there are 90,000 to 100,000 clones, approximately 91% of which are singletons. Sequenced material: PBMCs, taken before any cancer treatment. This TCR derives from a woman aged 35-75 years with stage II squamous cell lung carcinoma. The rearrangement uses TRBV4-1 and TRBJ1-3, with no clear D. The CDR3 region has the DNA TGCGCCAGCAGCCAGCTCCCCACTAGGATACAGAACACCATATATTTT. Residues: CASSQLPTRIQNTIYF.